This T cell receptor beta chain was recovered during a study of tumor-infiltrating lymphocytes in primary liver carcinoma. Concerning this clonotype: This sequence may be a read error, since a much larger clone differs from it by one base. The CDR3 end shows no conserved phenylalanine or tryptophan, and so a read error is likely.

Constant-region priming of roughly 490 ng total RNA yielded TCR beta cDNA. Library construction for TCR beta comprised three nested multiplex PCR rounds performed with slightly modified ARM-PCR. Each CDR3 protein gets one entry after TCRdb re-called the multiplex PCR reads with MiXCR. The table has 310,000 or so distinct CDR3 sequences, approximately 58% seen once. They got blood RNA out of unsorted whole blood and also pulled out germline DNA. The patients carried chronic HBV infection and had received no treatment. Sequenced sample: peripheral blood. This TCR was sampled from a woman aged 30 to 39 with primary liver carcinoma and hepatitis B virus infection.

The CDR3 bases are TGTGCCAGCAGTTTGGGGGGGGTAAGCTCCTACGAGCAGTACTAC. Translated: CASSLGGVSSYEQYY. V and J are TRBV12-3 or TRBV12-4 and TRBJ2-7; 7 nucleotides match TRBD2. This CDR3 has 15 residues. Trimming took 3 bases from V and 0 from J; bases not matched to a gene: 5.